This T cell receptor (beta chain) comes out of a study of OX40 agonist ivuxolimab in advanced cancers. TCRdb's table, derived via immunoSEQ multiplex PCR, lists solely in-frame clones and lacks some. Altogether about 48,000 clones are present, around 90% being singletons, with the ten largest covering over 6.5%. Autoimmune disease history or systemic immunosuppression was exclusionary. Trimming left V 0 bases short and J 2 bases short, with 12 bases between. Per the germline V gene, CDR1 is SGDLS and CDR2 is YYNGEE. The CDR3 runs 15 residues. The V gene is TRBV9, the J gene TRBJ2-7; D remains unclear. The receptor was derived from an adult with an advanced solid tumor such as melanoma, head and neck, liver or kidney cancer. The input for sequencing was CD4+ or CD8+ T cells sorted from blood, taken in a trial of the OX40 agonist ivuxolimab. The CDR3: CASSVGLGPTYEQYF. Written as DNA, the CDR3 is TGTGCCAGCAGCGTAGGGCTAGGGCCTACCTACGAGCAGTACTTC.